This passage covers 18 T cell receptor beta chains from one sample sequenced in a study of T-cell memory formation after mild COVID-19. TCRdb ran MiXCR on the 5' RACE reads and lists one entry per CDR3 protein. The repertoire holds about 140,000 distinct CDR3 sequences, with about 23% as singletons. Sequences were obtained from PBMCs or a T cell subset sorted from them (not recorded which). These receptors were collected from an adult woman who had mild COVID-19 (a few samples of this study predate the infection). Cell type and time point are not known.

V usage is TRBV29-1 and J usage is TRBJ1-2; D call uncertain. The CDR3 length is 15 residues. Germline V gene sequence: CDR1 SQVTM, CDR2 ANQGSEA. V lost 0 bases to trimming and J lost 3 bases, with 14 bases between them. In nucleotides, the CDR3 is TGCAGCGTTGAAGATTCAGTAGGGAGCTACTATGGCTACACCTTC. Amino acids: CSVEDSVGSYYGYTF.

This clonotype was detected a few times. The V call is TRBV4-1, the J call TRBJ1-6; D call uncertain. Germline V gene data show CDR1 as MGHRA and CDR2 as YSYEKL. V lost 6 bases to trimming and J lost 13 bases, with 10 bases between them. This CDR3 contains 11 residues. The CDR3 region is CASSLPGPLHF. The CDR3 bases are TGCGCCAGCAGTCTTCCTGGGCCCCTCCACTTT.

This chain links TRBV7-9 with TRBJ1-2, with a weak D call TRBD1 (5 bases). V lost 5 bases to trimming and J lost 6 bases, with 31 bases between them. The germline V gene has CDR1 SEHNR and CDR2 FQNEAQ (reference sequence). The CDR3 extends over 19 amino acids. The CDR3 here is CASSPPPSTAAIRGNGYTF. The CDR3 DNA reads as TGTGCCAGCAGCCCTCCCCCCTCGACAGCCGCTATTAGGGGAAATGGCTACACCTTC.

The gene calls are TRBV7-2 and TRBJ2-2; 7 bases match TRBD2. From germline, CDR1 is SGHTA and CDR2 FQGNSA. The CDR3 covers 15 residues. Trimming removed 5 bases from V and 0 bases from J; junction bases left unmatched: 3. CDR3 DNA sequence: TGTGCCAGCAGCCAAGGACTAGCGAACACCGGGGAGCTGTTTTTT. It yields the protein CASSQGLANTGELFF.

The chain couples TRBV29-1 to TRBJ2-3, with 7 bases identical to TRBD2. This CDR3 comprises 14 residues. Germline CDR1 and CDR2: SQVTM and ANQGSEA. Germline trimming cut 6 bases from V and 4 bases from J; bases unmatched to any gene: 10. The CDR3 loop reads CSVWAGVDADTQYF. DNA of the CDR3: TGCAGCGTGTGGGCGGGGGTTGATGCAGATACGCAGTATTTT.

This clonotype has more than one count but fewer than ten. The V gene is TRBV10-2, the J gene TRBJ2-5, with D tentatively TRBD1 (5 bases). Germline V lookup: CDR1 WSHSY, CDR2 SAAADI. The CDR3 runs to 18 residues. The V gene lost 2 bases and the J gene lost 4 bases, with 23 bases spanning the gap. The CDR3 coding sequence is TGCGCCAGCAGTGAGAAGCCTTTTTCCAGGGCCGGGTCAGAGACCCAGTACTTC. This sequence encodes CASSEKPFSRAGSETQYF.

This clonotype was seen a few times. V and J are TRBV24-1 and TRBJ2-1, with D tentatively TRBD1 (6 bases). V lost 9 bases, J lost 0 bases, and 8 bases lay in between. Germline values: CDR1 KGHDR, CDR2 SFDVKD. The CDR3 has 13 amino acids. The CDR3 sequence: CATETGSYNEQFF. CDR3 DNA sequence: TGTGCCACCGAGACAGGCTCCTACAATGAGCAGTTCTTC.

The CDR3 protein is CASSSGQGRSYEQYF. CDR3 DNA sequence: TGTGCCAGCAGCTCCGGACAGGGGAGGTCCTACGAGCAGTACTTC. The J gene is TRBJ2-7, the V gene TRBV7-6; TRBD1 matches at 9 bases. V lost 4 bases to trimming and J lost 1 base; unmatched junction nucleotides: 5. The CDR3 length is 15 residues. In germline, CDR1 is SGHVS, CDR2 FNYEAQ.

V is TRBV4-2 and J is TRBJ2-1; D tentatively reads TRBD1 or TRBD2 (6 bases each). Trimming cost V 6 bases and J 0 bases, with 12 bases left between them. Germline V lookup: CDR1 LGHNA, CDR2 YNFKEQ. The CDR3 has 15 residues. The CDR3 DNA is TGTGCCAGCAGTAATAGGGGGGACTCCTACAATGAGCAGTTCTTC. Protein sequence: CASSNRGDSYNEQFF.

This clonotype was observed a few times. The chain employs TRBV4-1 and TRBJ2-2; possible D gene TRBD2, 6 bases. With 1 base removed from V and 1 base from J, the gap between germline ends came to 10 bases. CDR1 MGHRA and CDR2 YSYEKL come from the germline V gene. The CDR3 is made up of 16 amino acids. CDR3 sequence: CASSQVAAGNTGELFF. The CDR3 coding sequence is TGCGCCAGCAGCCAAGTAGCGGCAGGGAACACCGGGGAGCTGTTTTTT.

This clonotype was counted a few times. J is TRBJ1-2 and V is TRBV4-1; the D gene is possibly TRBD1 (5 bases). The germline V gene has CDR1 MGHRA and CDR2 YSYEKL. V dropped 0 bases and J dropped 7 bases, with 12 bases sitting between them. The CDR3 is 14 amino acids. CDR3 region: CASSQDKGYGGYTF. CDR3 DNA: TGCGCCAGCAGCCAAGATAAGGGGTACGGTGGCTACACCTTC.

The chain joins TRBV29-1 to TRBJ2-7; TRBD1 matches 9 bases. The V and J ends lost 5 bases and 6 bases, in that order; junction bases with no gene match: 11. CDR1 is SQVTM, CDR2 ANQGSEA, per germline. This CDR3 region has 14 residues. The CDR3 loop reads CSVRLSDRGPEQYF. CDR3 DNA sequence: TGCAGCGTTCGTCTATCGGACAGGGGCCCCGAGCAGTACTTC.

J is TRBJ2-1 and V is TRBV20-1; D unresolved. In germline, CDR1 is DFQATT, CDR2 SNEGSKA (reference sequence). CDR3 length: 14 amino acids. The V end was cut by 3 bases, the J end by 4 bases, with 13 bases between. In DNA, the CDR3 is TGCAGTGCTAGGGAAGCGAAGCTATACAATGAGCAGTTCTTC. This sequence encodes CSAREAKLYNEQFF.

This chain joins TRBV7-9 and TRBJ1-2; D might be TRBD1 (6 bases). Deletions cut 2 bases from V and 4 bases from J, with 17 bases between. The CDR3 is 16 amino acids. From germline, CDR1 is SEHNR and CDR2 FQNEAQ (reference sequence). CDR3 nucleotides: TGTGCCAGCAGCTTAACCCTCTCCGACAGGCTCTATGGCTACACCTTC. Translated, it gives CASSLTLSDRLYGYTF. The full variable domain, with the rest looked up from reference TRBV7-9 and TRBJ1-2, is DTGVSQNPRHKITKRGQNVTFRCDPISEHNRLYWYRQTLGQGPEFLTYFQNEAQLEKSRLLSDRFSAERPKGSFSTLEIQRTEQGDSAMYLCASSLTLSDRLYGYTFGSGTRLTVV.

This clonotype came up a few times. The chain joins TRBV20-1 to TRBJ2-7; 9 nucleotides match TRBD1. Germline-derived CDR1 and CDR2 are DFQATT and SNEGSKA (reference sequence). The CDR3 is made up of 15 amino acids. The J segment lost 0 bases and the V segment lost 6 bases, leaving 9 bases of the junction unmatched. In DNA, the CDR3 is TGCAGTGCGAGTGCTGGGGACAGGGTCTCCTACGAGCAGTACTTC. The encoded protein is CSASAGDRVSYEQYF.

The CDR3 protein is CASSPWTDYEQYF. CDR3 nucleotide sequence: TGTGCCAGCAGTCCCTGGACAGACTACGAGCAGTACTTC. The rearrangement links TRBV27 to TRBJ2-7; D may be TRBD1 (6 bases). This CDR3 contains 13 residues. Germline V gives CDR1 MNHEY, CDR2 SMNVEV (reference sequence). Trimming removed 5 bases from V and 3 bases from J, with 11 bases in between.

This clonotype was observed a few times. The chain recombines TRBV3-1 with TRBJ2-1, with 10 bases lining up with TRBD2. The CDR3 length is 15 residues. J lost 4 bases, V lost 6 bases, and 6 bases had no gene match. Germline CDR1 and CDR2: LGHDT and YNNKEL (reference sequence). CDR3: CASSQTSGLYNEQFF. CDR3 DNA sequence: TGTGCCAGCAGTCAGACTAGCGGGTTATACAATGAGCAGTTCTTC.

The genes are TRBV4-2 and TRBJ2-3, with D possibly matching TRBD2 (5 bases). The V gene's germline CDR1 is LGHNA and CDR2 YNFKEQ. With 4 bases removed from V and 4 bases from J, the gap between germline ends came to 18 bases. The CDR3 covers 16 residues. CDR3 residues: CASSPPRGRIADTQYF. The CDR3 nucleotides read TGTGCCAGCAGCCCCCCGAGAGGGAGAATCGCAGATACGCAGTATTTT.